This T cell receptor beta chain is from a study of tumor-infiltrating lymphocytes in localized non-small cell lung cancer. The protocol was immunoSEQ multiplex PCR, while the TCRdb copy is restricted to in-frame clones and leaves out a portion. The sample has 24,000 or so clones; roughly 63% are singletons. This clone has more than one count but fewer than ten. Germline loops: CDR1 LGHNA, CDR2 YSLEER. V shed 0 bases and J shed 7 bases, with 12 bases lying between them. This CDR3 spans 14 amino acids. Sequencing was carried out using lung tumor tissue. V is TRBV4-3 and J is TRBJ1-2; D possibly corresponds to TRBD1 (5 bases). The sequence was obtained from a human donor with non-small cell lung cancer. The CDR3 region has the DNA TGCGCCAGCAGCCAAGAAGCACGGGGACTTGGCTACACCTTC. Its translation: CASSQEARGLGYTF.